What follows are 23 T cell receptor beta chains derived from one specimen sequenced in a study of T-cell memory formation after mild COVID-19. TCRdb reprocessed the 5' RACE reads with MiXCR, giving one entry per CDR3 protein. Of 110,000 to 150,000 distinct CDR3 sequences listed, 20% to 25% are singletons. Material: PBMCs or a T cell subset sorted from them (not recorded which). These receptors originate from an adult woman who had mild COVID-19 (a few samples of this study predate the infection). Cell type and time point are not known.

The chain couples TRBV27 to TRBJ1-2; perhaps TRBD1 as D (6 bases). CDR3 length equals 14 residues. V lost 2 bases and J 3 bases, leaving 10 bases between the germline ends. Germline assignment: CDR1 MNHEY and CDR2 SMNVEV (reference sequence). Written as DNA, the CDR3 is TGTGCCAGCAGTTTAACAGGGCGATACTATGGCTACACCTTC. Protein sequence: CASSLTGRYYGYTF.

In DNA, the CDR3 is TGCAGTGCTCAGTCCCGGGACAGGTTTAACGAGCAGTACTTC. Protein: CSAQSRDRFNEQYF. V usage is TRBV20-1 and J usage is TRBJ2-7, with 8 bases that match TRBD1. CDR1 and CDR2 (germline): DFQATT, SNEGSKA (reference sequence). V shed 5 bases and J 5 bases; nucleotides not matched to a gene: 11. CDR3 length: 14 amino acids.

The J gene is TRBJ2-1, the V gene TRBV3-1; TRBD2 matches 12 bases. This CDR3 spans 17 amino acids. Germline-derived CDR1 and CDR2 are LGHDT and YNNKEL (reference sequence). J was trimmed by 2 bases and V by 3 bases; bases with no gene match: 5. The CDR3, as DNA: TGTGCCAGCAGCCAGACTAGCGGGAGCCCCACCTACAATGAGCAGTTCTTC. Amino acids: CASSQTSGSPTYNEQFF.

This sequence joins TRBV6-1 and TRBJ2-1; 8 nucleotides match TRBD2. V dropped 4 bases and J dropped 3; count of bases not matched to a gene: 8. CDR1 and CDR2 from the germline V gene are MNHNS and SASEGT. This CDR3 is built from 16 residues. CDR3 protein: CASSGAGGLSYNEQFF. The CDR3 coding sequence is TGTGCCAGCAGTGGTGCGGGAGGCCTAAGCTACAATGAGCAGTTCTTC.

This clonotype has ten or more counts. This chain uses TRBV11-3 with TRBJ2-3; D may correspond to TRBD1 or TRBD2 (5 bases each). From germline, CDR1 is SGHNT and CDR2 YENEEA. This CDR3 contains 14 residues. V lost 4 bases and J 6 bases, leaving 14 bases between the germline ends. In DNA, the CDR3 is TGTGCCAGCAGCTCCCCTAGCAGGGCCGATACGCAGTATTTT. This codes for CASSSPSRADTQYF.

This clonotype was picked up a small number of times. The junction departs from germline at one end; a sequencing error may be responsible. The chain carries TRBV7-7 and TRBJ2-7; TRBD2 agrees at 10 bases. The CDR3 is 17 residues long. Per the germline V gene, CDR1 is SSHAT and CDR2 is FNYEAQ (reference sequence). The CDR3 nucleotides are TGTGCTAGCAGCTTATCGTCCGAAGCGGGAGGGATGAACGAGCAGTACTTC. It specifies CASSLSSEAGGMNEQYF.

In its sample, this clonotype was seen a few times. The V gene is TRBV19, the J gene TRBJ2-7; 10 bases fit TRBD1. The CDR3 contains 15 residues. CDR1 and CDR2 from the germline V gene are LNHDA and SQIVND (reference sequence). The trim removed 5 bases at V and 5 bases at J, leaving 9 bases unmatched. Here the CDR3 reads CASSAFDRGLDEQYF. The DNA for the CDR3 is TGTGCCAGTAGTGCATTCGACAGGGGGCTCGACGAGCAGTACTTC.

This clonotype was seen a handful of times. CDR3 DNA sequence: TGTGCCAGCACCACAGGGAGTCGAGGCACTGAAGCTTTCTTT. Protein product: CASTTGSRGTEAFF. The genes are TRBV5-5 and TRBJ1-1, with a tentative D call TRBD1 (6 bases). The V gene's germline CDR1 is SGHKS and CDR2 YYEKEE (reference sequence). The CDR3 consists of 14 residues. Trimming cost V 6 bases and J 4 bases, with 16 bases left between them.

The chain carries TRBV7-9 and TRBJ2-5; a weak D match, TRBD2 (6 bases). CDR3 length: 14 amino acids. CDR1 and CDR2 from the germline V gene are SEHNR and FQNEAQ (reference sequence). Trimming removed 4 bases from V and 5 bases from J, with 14 bases in between. DNA of the CDR3: TGTGCCAGCAGCTACGGCGGGAATCGGGAGACCCAGTACTTC. Translated: CASSYGGNRETQYF.

V is TRBV4-3 and J is TRBJ2-7; D may be TRBD2 (6 bases). Trimming took off 1 base at V and 2 bases at J, with 15 bases between the two ends. Germline-derived CDR1 and CDR2 are LGHNA and YSLEER. The CDR3 totals 16 residues. The CDR3 loop is CASSQGWGEPAYEQYF. The CDR3 DNA reads as TGCGCCAGCAGCCAAGGATGGGGGGAGCCCGCCTACGAGCAGTACTTC.

V and J are TRBV24-1 and TRBJ2-7; D is ambiguous. The ends were cut back, 7 bases at V and 5 bases at J, with 11 bases in the middle. The CDR3 loop spans 12 amino acids. Per germline, CDR1 KGHDR and CDR2 SFDVKD. In nucleotides, the CDR3 is TGTGCCACCAGCTCCGCCCCCGACGAGCAGTACTTC. This translates into CATSSAPDEQYF.

The V and J genes are TRBV5-5 and TRBJ1-1; D unclear. This CDR3 contains 16 residues. CDR1 and CDR2 (germline): SGHKS, YYEKEE (reference sequence). V was shortened by 0 bases and J by 0 bases, with 12 bases between the two germline ends. The CDR3 spells CASSLAGGLLNTEAFF. The CDR3 coding sequence is TGTGCCAGCAGCTTGGCAGGAGGACTCCTGAACACTGAAGCTTTCTTT. Based on the CDR3 plus reference TRBV5-5 and TRBJ1-1, the full variable domain is DAGVTQSPTHLIKTRGQQVTLRCSPISGHKSVSWYQQVLGQGPQFIFQYYEKEERGRGNFPDRFSARQFPNYSSELNVNALLLGDSALYLCASSLAGGLLNTEAFFGQGTRLTVV.

The chain recombines TRBV9 with TRBJ2-3; 7 bases line up with TRBD2. Germline CDR1 is SGDLS and CDR2 is YYNGEE. The V and J ends lost 3 bases and 2 bases, in that order; junction bases with no gene match: 9. This CDR3 comprises 16 residues. CDR3 loop: CASSEGTKPYTDTQYF. The CDR3 DNA reads as TGTGCCAGCAGCGAGGGGACTAAGCCCTACACAGATACGCAGTATTTT.

This clonotype was seen a few times. This chain uses TRBV25-1 with TRBJ1-2; no definite D call. Germline CDR1 MGHDK, CDR2 SYGVNS. CDR3 length equals 15 residues. The ends were cut back, 3 bases at V and 5 bases at J, with 16 bases in the middle. This CDR3 is CASSDPTDRDYGYTF. CDR3 coding DNA: TGTGCCAGCAGTGACCCAACAGACCGAGATTATGGCTACACCTTC.

The chain links TRBV5-1 to TRBJ1-2; TRBD1 aligns across 8 bases. Germline loops: CDR1 SGHRS, CDR2 YFSETQ. There are 15 residues in the CDR3. V was pared by 4 bases and J by 6 bases, with 11 bases of the junction left unmatched. This CDR3 reads CASSQPHQGADGYTF. CDR3 nucleotides: TGCGCCAGCAGCCAGCCCCACCAGGGGGCGGATGGCTACACCTTC.

The sample holds a few counts of this clonotype. The V gene is TRBV4-1, the J gene TRBJ2-1; TRBD2 matches 12 bases. J gave up 4 bases and V 5 bases, and 6 bases lay outside the gene matches. This CDR3 spans 16 amino acids. Germline CDR1 is MGHRA and CDR2 is YSYEKL. Here the CDR3 reads CASSAGTSGLYNEQFF. DNA for the CDR3: TGCGCCAGCAGCGCCGGGACTAGCGGGCTTTACAATGAGCAGTTCTTC.

The rearrangement links TRBV9 to TRBJ2-5; 12 bases are a match to TRBD2. The CDR3 has 16 residues. Germline V CDR1 and CDR2: SGDLS, YYNGEE. Germline trimming cut 4 bases from V and 5 bases from J; bases unmatched to any gene: 9. CDR3 in DNA: TGTGCCAGCAGCCCTCTCGGGACTAGCGGGCTGGAGACCCAGTACTTC. It encodes CASSPLGTSGLETQYF.

This clonotype has a handful of counts. V gene TRBV4-2 combines with J gene TRBJ2-7; 10 bases align to TRBD2. V lost 0 bases and J lost 7; bases outside the gene matches: 6. Germline CDR1 LGHNA, CDR2 YNFKEQ. This CDR3 is built from 15 residues. CDR3 amino acids: CASSQEAGGPQEQYF. Here the CDR3 DNA reads TGTGCCAGCAGCCAAGAAGCGGGAGGGCCTCAGGAGCAGTACTTC.

The genes are TRBV27 and TRBJ1-1; no definite D call. V shed 1 base and J shed 2 bases, with 17 bases lying between them. The CDR3 has 17 amino acids. The V gene's germline CDR1 is MNHEY and CDR2 SMNVEV (reference sequence). The CDR3 DNA reads TGTGCCAGCAGTTTATTGCACCAAGGCCTCTCTAACACTGAAGCTTTCTTT. As protein: CASSLLHQGLSNTEAFF.

This clonotype was seen only a few times. V and J are TRBV6-5 and TRBJ2-4; tentative D call: TRBD1 (7 bases). The CDR3 sequence is 16 residues long. CDR1 and CDR2 from the germline V gene are MNHEY and SVGAGI. The V end lost 6 bases, the J end lost 0 bases, and 15 bases lay between the germline ends. The CDR3 sequence is CASRRDSGLAKNIQYF. DNA for the CDR3: TGTGCCAGCAGGCGGGACAGTGGTCTAGCCAAAAACATTCAGTACTTC.

V gene TRBV2 combines with J gene TRBJ1-2, with D unclear. V was cut by 6 bases and J by 3 bases, with 11 bases left in between. From germline, CDR1 is SNHLY and CDR2 FYNNEI. The CDR3 covers 13 residues. The CDR3 DNA follows: TGTGCCAGCAGGGCGCGAACCCACTATGGCTACACCTTC. Its protein product is CASRARTHYGYTF. Filled out from reference TRBV2 and TRBJ1-2, the complete variable domain reads EPEVTQTPSHQVTQMGQEVILRCVPISNHLYFYWYRQILGQKVEFLVSFYNNEISEKSEIFDDQFSVERPDGSNFTLKIRSTKLEDSAMYFCASRARTHYGYTFGSGTRLTVV.

The V gene is TRBV6-1, the J gene TRBJ2-7, with D unresolved. The germline V and J ends were trimmed by 3 bases and 0 bases, with 9 bases remaining between them. Germline V gene lookup returns CDR1 MNHNS and CDR2 SASEGT. The CDR3 runs to 14 residues. The CDR3 loop reads CASSDRPHSYEQYF. The CDR3 region has the DNA TGTGCCAGCAGTGACCGCCCTCACTCCTACGAGCAGTACTTC.

The V call is TRBV24-1, the J call TRBJ2-1; TRBD2 might be the D (6 bases). Trimming cost V 5 bases and J 7 bases, with 8 bases left between them. The CDR3 contains 12 residues. The germline V gene has CDR1 KGHDR and CDR2 SFDVKD. The chain's CDR3 is CATSGGTNEQFF. In DNA form, the CDR3 reads TGTGCCACCAGTGGGGGGACTAATGAGCAGTTCTTC.